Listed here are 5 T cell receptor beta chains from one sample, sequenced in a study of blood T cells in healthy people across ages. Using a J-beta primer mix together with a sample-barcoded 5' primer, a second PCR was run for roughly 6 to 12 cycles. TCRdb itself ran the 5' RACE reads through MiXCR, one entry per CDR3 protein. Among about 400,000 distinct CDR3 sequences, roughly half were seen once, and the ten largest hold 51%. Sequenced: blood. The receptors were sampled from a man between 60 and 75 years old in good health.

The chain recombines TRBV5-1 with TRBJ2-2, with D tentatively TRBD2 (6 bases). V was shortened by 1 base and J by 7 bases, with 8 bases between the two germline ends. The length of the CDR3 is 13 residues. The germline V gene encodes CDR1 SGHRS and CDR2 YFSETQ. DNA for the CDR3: TGCGCCAGCAGCTTGTGGGGAGGCGGGGAGCTGTTTTTT. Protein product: CASSLWGGGELFF.

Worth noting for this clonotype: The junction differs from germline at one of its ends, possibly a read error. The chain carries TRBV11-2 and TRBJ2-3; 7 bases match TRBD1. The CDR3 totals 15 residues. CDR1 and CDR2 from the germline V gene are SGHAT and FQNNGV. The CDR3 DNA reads TGTGTCAGCAGCTTAGTGGTCAGGGGGACAGATACGCAGTATTTT. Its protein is CVSSLVVRGTDTQYF.

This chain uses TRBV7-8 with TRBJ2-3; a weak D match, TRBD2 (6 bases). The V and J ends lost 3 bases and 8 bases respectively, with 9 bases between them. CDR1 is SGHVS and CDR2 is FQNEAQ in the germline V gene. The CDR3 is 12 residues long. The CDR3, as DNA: TGTGCCAGCAGCTTCGAGCGGGTTACGCAGTATTTT. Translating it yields CASSFERVTQYF.

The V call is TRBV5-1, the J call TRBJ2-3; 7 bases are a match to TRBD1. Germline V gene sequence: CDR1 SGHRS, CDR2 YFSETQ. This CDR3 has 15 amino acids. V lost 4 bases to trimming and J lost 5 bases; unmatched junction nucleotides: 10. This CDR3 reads CASSVTGTVEDTQYF. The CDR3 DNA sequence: TGCGCCAGCAGCGTAACCGGGACAGTTGAAGATACGCAGTATTTT.

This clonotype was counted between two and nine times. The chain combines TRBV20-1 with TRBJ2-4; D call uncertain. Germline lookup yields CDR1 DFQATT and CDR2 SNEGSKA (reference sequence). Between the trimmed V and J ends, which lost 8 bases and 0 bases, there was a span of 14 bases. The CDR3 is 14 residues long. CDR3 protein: CSTYSQGAKNIQYF. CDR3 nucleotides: TGCAGTACGTATAGCCAAGGAGCCAAAAACATTCAGTACTTC.